The TCR beta chain described here comes from a study of shared clonotypes between healthy human individuals. The CDR3 has 16 residues. After removal of 4 bases from V and 7 bases from J, the junction contained 13 bases not matched to a gene. Per germline, CDR1 MNHNS and CDR2 SASEGT. Generated by immunoSEQ multiplex PCR, the TCRdb table keeps only in-frame clones and is missing some. The sample consists of over 2 million clones, about 95% of them appearing once. J is TRBJ1-5 and V is TRBV6-1; 7 bases map to TRBD1. The sample was naive CD4+ T cells sorted from blood. Subset meaning: CD45RA+ positively selected. This sequence was found in a man aged 18 to 30 in good health. In DNA form, the CDR3 reads TGTGCCAGCAGTGTTAACCCAGGGGGTACGGGCCAGCCCCAGCATTTT. The encoded protein is CASSVNPGGTGQPQHF.